The present T cell receptor beta chain was sequenced within a study of human T cells and chemical hapten exposure. Study-wide context: Small pooled library volume differences mainly caused per-sample TCR yield variation.

Study-level results: The donor cohort had alopecia, so its immune response may not match that of healthy people.

The time point denotes: patch test 1, 2 weeks after DPC sensitization. Treatment defined: therapeutic diphenylcyclopropenone sensitization with weekly scalp DPC. For this clonotype: Antigen unknown.

The length of the CDR3 is 14 residues. Germline assignment: CDR1 SNHLY and CDR2 FYNNEI. V shed 4 bases, J shed 3 bases, and the junction held 5 bases outside the gene matches. The study's library attached unique molecular identifiers to single cDNA molecules. From the RACE reads, TCRdb called clonotypes with MiXCR, one entry per CDR3 protein. The sample has some 70,000 distinct CDR3 sequences, around 30% seen once. The starting material was whole blood, obtained in connection with sensitization to the hapten diphenylcyclopropenone (DPC). The gene calls are TRBV2 and TRBJ2-7; TRBD1 agrees at 8 bases. The clonotype was recovered from a man aged 35-49 years with alopecia areata. Some clones in this sample may be carry-over from other donors' samples. The CDR3 DNA reads as TGTGCCAGCAGTGTCGATGACAGGGGCTACGAGCAGTACTTC. Its translation: CASSVDDRGYEQYF. The full variable domain, in which reference TRBV2 and TRBJ2-7 provide the parts outside the CDR3, is EPEVTQTPSHQVTQMGQEVILRCVPISNHLYFYWYRQILGQKVEFLVSFYNNEISEKSEIFDDQFSVERPDGSNFTLKIRSTKLEDSAMYFCASSVDDRGYEQYFGPGTRLTVT.